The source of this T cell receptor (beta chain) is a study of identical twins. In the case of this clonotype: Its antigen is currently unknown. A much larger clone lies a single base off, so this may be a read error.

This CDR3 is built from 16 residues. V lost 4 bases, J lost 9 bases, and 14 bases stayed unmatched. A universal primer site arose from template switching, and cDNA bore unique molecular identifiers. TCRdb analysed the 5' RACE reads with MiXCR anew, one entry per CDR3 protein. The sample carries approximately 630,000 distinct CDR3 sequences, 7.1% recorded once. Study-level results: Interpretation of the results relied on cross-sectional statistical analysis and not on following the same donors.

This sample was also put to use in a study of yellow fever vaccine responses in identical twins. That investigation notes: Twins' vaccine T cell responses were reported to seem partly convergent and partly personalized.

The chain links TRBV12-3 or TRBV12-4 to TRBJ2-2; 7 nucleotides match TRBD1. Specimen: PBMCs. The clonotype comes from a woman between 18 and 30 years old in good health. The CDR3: CASSSTGQCNTRELFF. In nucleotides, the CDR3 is TGTGCCAGCAGTTCCACGGGACAGTGCAACACTAGGGAGCTGTTTTTT.